This TCR beta chain originates from a study of CD8+ T cells in alopecia areata. Study-level information: Patients in the treated group were given tofacitinib by mouth, 5 to 10 mg twice a day. Severity scores in treated patients reflected the percentage of scalp affected.

RNA extraction was followed by reverse transcription into cDNA, which acted as the sequencing template. Profiling relied on immunoSEQ multiplex PCR, and the TCRdb table lists in-frame clones only, not all of them. The data show around 140,000 clones, roughly 52% seen once. Regarding treatment: oral pan-JAK inhibitor, 5-10 mg twice daily. After removal of 0 bases from V and 4 bases from J, the junction contained 3 bases not matched to a gene. Germline V CDR1 and CDR2: SGHDT, YYEEEE. The CDR3 has 14 amino acids. Source: CD8+ T cells sorted from blood, taken at week 4, from a patient treated with tofacitinib. J is TRBJ2-7 and V is TRBV5-6; 8 nucleotides match TRBD1. The clonotype was recovered from a human donor with alopecia areata. Here the CDR3 reads CASSLATGAYEQYF. The CDR3 DNA reads as TGTGCCAGCAGCTTGGCGACAGGGGCTTACGAGCAGTACTTC.